This T cell receptor beta chain was identified during a study of cytomegalovirus exposure and HLA in healthy donors. Study-wide findings and caveats: Analyses of presence/absence relied on an assumption of roughly uniform sequencing depth across donors.

It was with 60 Vbeta and 13 Jbeta primers that the PCR ran. The protocol was immunoSEQ multiplex PCR, while the TCRdb copy is restricted to in-frame clones and leaves out a portion. The sample has 80,000 to 95,000 clones; roughly 79% are singletons. Details on this clone: Its target is not known.

Input material: PBMCs. The TCR comes from a young man in good health and CMV-seropositive.

In nucleotides, the CDR3 is TGCGCCAGCAGCTTGGGACCGGGAGGGCCTTTGGAGACCCAGTACTTC. The encoded protein is CASSLGPGGPLETQYF. The J gene is TRBJ2-5, the V gene TRBV5-1; 8 bases are shared with TRBD2. Losses at the gene ends were 0 bases for V and 5 bases for J; bases not matched to a gene: 9. The CDR3 totals 16 residues. Germline assignment: CDR1 SGHRS and CDR2 YFSETQ.